The source of this T cell receptor (beta chain) is a study of blood T cell repertoires in COVID-19. Background on the study: The analysed material was cDNA or gDNA that came from T cells, B-cell-depleted T cells, or PBMCs.

Assay: immunoSEQ multiplex PCR; the TCRdb copy retains only in-frame clones and omits some. The sample carries 210,000 or so clones, about three quarters recorded once. V lost 4 bases and J lost 5; bases outside the gene matches: 10. Germline V gene lookup returns CDR1 SGHTA and CDR2 FQGNSA. This CDR3 spans 16 amino acids. This rearrangement joins TRBV7-2 to TRBJ2-3, with 9 positions matching TRBD2. Material: peripheral blood. The receptor was derived from a woman older than 75 with active or convalescent COVID-19. CDR3 protein: CASSWNQRGVGDTQYF. In DNA, the CDR3 is TGTGCCAGCAGCTGGAACCAGCGGGGGGTCGGAGATACGCAGTATTTT.